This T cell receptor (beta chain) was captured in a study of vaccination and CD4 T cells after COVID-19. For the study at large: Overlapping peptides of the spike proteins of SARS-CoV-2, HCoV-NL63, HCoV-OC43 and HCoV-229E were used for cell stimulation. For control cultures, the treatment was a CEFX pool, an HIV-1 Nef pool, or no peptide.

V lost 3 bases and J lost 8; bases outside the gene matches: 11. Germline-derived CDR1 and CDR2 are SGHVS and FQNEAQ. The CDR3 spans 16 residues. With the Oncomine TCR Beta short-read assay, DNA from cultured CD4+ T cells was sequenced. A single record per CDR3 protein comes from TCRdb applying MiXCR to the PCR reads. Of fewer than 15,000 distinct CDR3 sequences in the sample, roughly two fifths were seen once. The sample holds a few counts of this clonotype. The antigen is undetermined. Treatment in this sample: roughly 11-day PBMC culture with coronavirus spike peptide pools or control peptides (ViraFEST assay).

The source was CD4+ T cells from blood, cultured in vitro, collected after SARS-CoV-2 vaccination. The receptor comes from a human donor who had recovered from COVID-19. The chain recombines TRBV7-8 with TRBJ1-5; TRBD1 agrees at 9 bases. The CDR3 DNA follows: TGTGCCAGCAGCTTTGCCGGACAGGGGATGTTAGAGCCCCAGCATTTT. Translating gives CASSFAGQGMLEPQHF.